Below are 20 T cell receptor beta chains sequenced from a single sample in a study of shared clonotypes between healthy human individuals. Repertoires were generated with immunoSEQ multiplex PCR, while TCRdb's copy carries only in-frame clones and drops some. The repertoire has approximately 980,000 clones, less than 85% of them found once; the top ten carry approximately 1.5%. The sample consisted of memory CD4+ T cells sorted from blood. Documented subset: CD45RA-negative fraction. The receptor set was obtained from a man aged 18 to 29 in good health.

J is TRBJ1-5 and V is TRBV25-1; no definite D call. Germline V gene lookup returns CDR1 MGHDK and CDR2 SYGVNS. The CDR3 spans 13 residues. The germline V and J ends were trimmed by 4 bases and 7 bases, with 11 bases remaining between them. In DNA, the CDR3 is TGTGCCAGCAGTGGGTCAGGAGGGCAGCCCCAGCATTTT. This codes for CASSGSGGQPQHF. Full variable domain (rest looked up from reference TRBV25-1 and TRBJ1-5): EADIYQTPRYLVIGTGKKITLECSQTMGHDKMYWYQQDPGMELHLIHYSYGVNSTEKGDLSSESTVSRIRTEHFPLTLESARPSHTSQYLCASSGSGGQPQHFGDGTRLSIL.

The V gene is TRBV19, the J gene TRBJ2-6; 7 nucleotides agree with TRBD1. From germline, CDR1 is LNHDA and CDR2 SQIVND (reference sequence). This CDR3 spans 19 amino acids. The V gene end was trimmed by 0 bases and the J gene end by 0 bases; junction bases not matched to a gene: 8. CDR3 loop: CASSIDTGTANSGANVLTF. The CDR3 DNA reads as TGTGCCAGTAGTATAGATACCGGGACAGCGAACTCTGGGGCCAACGTCCTGACTTTC.

V usage is TRBV11-2 and J usage is TRBJ2-3; 7 nucleotides align to TRBD1. The CDR3 sequence is 16 residues long. The junction had 8 bases not matched to a gene; V was cut back by 3 bases and J by 2 bases. Germline assignment: CDR1 SGHAT and CDR2 FQNNGV. The CDR3 region has the DNA TGTGCCAGCAGCTTTTTACAGGGGACGTACACAGATACGCAGTATTTT. Residues: CASSFLQGTYTDTQYF.

This chain joins TRBV28 and TRBJ2-3; 9 nucleotides align to TRBD2. The germline CDR1 and CDR2 sequences are MDHEN and SYDVKM. The CDR3 runs 19 residues. J was trimmed by 0 bases and V by 4 bases; bases with no gene match: 14. The DNA for the CDR3 is TGTGCCAGCAGTTCTCTATGGGGGGTAGCGGGGGCTAGCACAGATACGCAGTATTTT. Protein sequence: CASSSLWGVAGASTDTQYF.

The chain combines TRBV5-1 with TRBJ2-2; 9 nucleotides line up with TRBD2. The CDR3 consists of 17 residues. Germline CDR1 reads SGHRS; CDR2 reads YFSETQ. The V and J ends lost 4 bases and 5 bases, in that order; junction bases with no gene match: 12. The CDR3 reads CASSPPKAGGWTGELFF. The CDR3 DNA sequence: TGCGCCAGCAGCCCCCCAAAAGCGGGAGGATGGACCGGGGAGCTGTTTTTT.

Comments on this clone: It is unclear where the CDR3 begins or ends on the DNA, so no DNA is shown, and the CDR3 is as TCRdb lists it. The chain links TRBV11-2 to TRBJ2-7. CDR1 is SGHAT and CDR2 is FQNNGV in the germline V gene. The CDR3 has 13 amino acids, counting both end residues. CDR3 region: CASSYTQHFGQYF.

Concerning this clone itself: The same CDR3 also results from other DNA sequences found in this sample. The rearrangement joins TRBV18 to TRBJ1-1; D gene unclear. V was cut by 1 base and J by 2 bases, with 5 bases left in between. The CDR3 has 13 residues. Germline V lookup: CDR1 KGHSH, CDR2 LQKENI. The CDR3 spells CASSPQGNTEAFF. The CDR3 DNA reads as TGTGCCAGCTCACCACAAGGAAACACTGAAGCTTTCTTT.

The chain carries TRBV18 and TRBJ2-3; D may be TRBD1 (6 bases). V was clipped by 3 bases and J by 1 base, with 14 bases between them. The CDR3 contains 16 residues. CDR1 is KGHSH, CDR2 LQKENI, per germline. Here the CDR3 DNA reads TGTGCCAGCTCACCCCCTTTGGGGGCTGGCACAGATACGCAGTATTTT. Translated, it gives CASSPPLGAGTDTQYF.

The chain is built from TRBV1 and TRBJ2-7; the D call of TRBD2 is as the table states it, not checked on the DNA. TRBV1 constitutes a pseudogene. The CDR3 is made up of 12 amino acids. The DNA of the CDR3 is TGCACCAGCAGCTTGGGGGGATACGAGCAGTACTTC. It codes for CTSSLGGYEQYF.

This clone was seen at least ten times. An end of the junction differs from the germline gene, which may be a read error. The chain links TRBV18 to TRBJ1-6; TRBD1 might be the D (5 bases). Germline V gives CDR1 KGHSH, CDR2 LQKENI. The CDR3 is 16 amino acids. The CDR3: CASSPQAPPGHSPLHF. In DNA form, the CDR3 reads TGTGCCAGCTCGCCACAGGCCCCGCCGGGGCATTCACCCCTCCACTTT.

This clone has more than one count but fewer than ten. This rearrangement joins TRBV9 to TRBJ2-7; 9 bases agree with TRBD2. Germline CDR1 and CDR2: SGDLS and YYNGEE. The CDR3 runs 14 residues. Trimming cost V 6 bases and J 0 bases; bases outside gene matches: 4. Here the CDR3 DNA reads TGTGCCAGCAAGACTAGCGGTCCCTCCTACGAGCAGTACTTC. Encoded protein: CASKTSGPSYEQYF.

The genes are TRBV4-3 and TRBJ2-3; D remains ambiguous. The CDR3 covers 15 residues. The germline V gene has CDR1 LGHNA and CDR2 YSLEER. The V end lost 3 bases, the J end lost 3 bases, and 13 bases lay between the germline ends. The DNA for the CDR3 is TGCGCCAGCAGCCATGGTACCCTTTTTACAGATACGCAGTATTTT. As protein: CASSHGTLFTDTQYF.

This chain joins TRBV19 and TRBJ1-4; 7 positions match TRBD1. This CDR3 has 14 amino acids. Germline CDR1 is LNHDA and CDR2 is SQIVND (reference sequence). With 5 bases clipped from V and 8 bases from J, the junction kept 8 bases outside the gene matches. CDR3 residues: CASSALDRAEKLFF. CDR3 nucleotide sequence: TGTGCCAGTAGTGCCTTAGACAGGGCGGAAAAACTGTTTTTT.

The genes are TRBV13 and TRBJ2-5; 7 bases fit TRBD1. V gave up 5 bases and J gave up 2 bases; unmatched junction bases: 5. This CDR3 is built from 14 residues. Per the germline V gene, CDR1 is PRHDT and CDR2 is FYEKMQ (reference sequence). The CDR3 sequence is CASSPRDRQETQYF. DNA for the CDR3: TGTGCCAGCAGCCCACGGGACAGACAAGAGACCCAGTACTTC.

J is TRBJ1-2 and V is TRBV30; D is ambiguous. Looked up from germline, CDR1 is GTSNPN and CDR2 is SVGIG (reference sequence). The CDR3 totals 11 residues. Trimming stripped 5 bases from V and 4 bases from J, with 8 bases between. CDR3: CAWDSSYGYTF. The CDR3 bases are TGTGCCTGGGACTCCTCCTATGGCTACACCTTC.

The chain uses TRBV7-6 and TRBJ2-1; D is possibly TRBD1 or TRBD2 (7 bases each). From germline, CDR1 is SGHVS and CDR2 FNYEAQ. Trimming removed 1 base at V and 8 bases at J, with 18 bases between. The CDR3 loop spans 16 amino acids. The CDR3 protein is CASSLGPQTGRDEQFF. Here the CDR3 DNA reads TGTGCCAGCAGCTTAGGCCCTCAGACAGGGAGGGATGAGCAGTTCTTC.

Comments on this clone: Other DNA sequences within the sample encode an identical CDR3. The chain carries TRBV28 and TRBJ2-3; D is tentatively TRBD1 or TRBD2 (5 bases each). Germline V lookup: CDR1 MDHEN, CDR2 SYDVKM. V lost 5 bases to trimming and J lost 2 bases, with 14 bases between them. CDR3 length: 15 residues. The CDR3 DNA follows: TGTGCCAGCAGTCCCGGGACGGGTGACACAGATACGCAGTATTTT. Amino acids: CASSPGTGDTDTQYF.

J is TRBJ1-2 and V is TRBV14, with D unresolved. This CDR3 has 15 amino acids. With 0 bases removed from V and 4 bases from J, the gap between germline ends came to 12 bases. Germline V gene lookup returns CDR1 SGHDN and CDR2 FVKESK. The CDR3 sequence: CASSQEWSTPYGYTF. CDR3 bases: TGTGCCAGCAGCCAAGAATGGTCGACACCCTATGGCTACACCTTC.

V usage is TRBV10-1 and J usage is TRBJ1-1; no definite D call. The ends were cut back, 0 bases at V and 6 bases at J, with 8 bases in the middle. The CDR3 has 13 residues. The germline gives CDR1 WNHNN, CDR2 SYGVQD (reference sequence). CDR3 loop: CASSESRISEAFF. The CDR3 nucleotides are TGCGCCAGCAGTGAGTCACGGATCTCTGAAGCTTTCTTT.

This sequence joins TRBV28 and TRBJ1-5, with D possibly being TRBD1 (5 bases). The CDR3 is 14 residues long. Germline-derived CDR1 and CDR2 are MDHEN and SYDVKM. Between the trimmed V and J ends, which lost 3 bases and 2 bases, there was a span of 8 bases. The CDR3: CASSFGAGNQPQHF. The DNA of the CDR3 is TGTGCCAGCAGTTTCGGGGCGGGCAATCAGCCCCAGCATTTT.